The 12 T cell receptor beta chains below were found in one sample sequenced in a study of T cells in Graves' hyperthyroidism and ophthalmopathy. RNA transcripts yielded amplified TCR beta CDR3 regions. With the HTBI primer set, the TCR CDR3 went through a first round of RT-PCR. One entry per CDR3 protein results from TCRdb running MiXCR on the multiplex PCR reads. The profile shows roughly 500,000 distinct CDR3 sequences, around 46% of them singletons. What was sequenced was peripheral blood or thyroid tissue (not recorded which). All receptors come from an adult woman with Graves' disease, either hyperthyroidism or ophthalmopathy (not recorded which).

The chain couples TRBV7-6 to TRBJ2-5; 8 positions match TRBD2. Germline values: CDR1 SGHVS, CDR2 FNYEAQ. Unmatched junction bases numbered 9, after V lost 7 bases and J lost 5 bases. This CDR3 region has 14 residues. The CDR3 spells CASTLRGGRETQYF. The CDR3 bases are TGTGCCAGCACCCTCCGGGGCGGGAGGGAGACCCAGTACTTC.

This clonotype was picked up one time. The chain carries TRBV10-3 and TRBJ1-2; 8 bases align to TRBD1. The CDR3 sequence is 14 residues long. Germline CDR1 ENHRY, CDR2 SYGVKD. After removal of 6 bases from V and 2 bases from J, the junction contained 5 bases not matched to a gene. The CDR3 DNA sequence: TGTGCCATCAGCGGACAGGGTTCCAACTATGGCTACACCTTC. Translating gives CAISGQGSNYGYTF.

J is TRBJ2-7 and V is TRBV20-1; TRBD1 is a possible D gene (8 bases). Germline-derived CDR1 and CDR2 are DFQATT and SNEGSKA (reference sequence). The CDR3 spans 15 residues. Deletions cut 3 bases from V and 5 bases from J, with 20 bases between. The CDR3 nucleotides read TGCAGTGCTAGGGGACAGGCGGGAGTTGTCAACGAGCAGTACTTC. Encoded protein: CSARGQAGVVNEQYF.

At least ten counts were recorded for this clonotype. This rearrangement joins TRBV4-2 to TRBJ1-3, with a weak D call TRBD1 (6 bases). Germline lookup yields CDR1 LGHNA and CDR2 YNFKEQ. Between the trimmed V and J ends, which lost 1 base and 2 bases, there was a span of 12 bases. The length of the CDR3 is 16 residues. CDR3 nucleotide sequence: TGTGCCAGCAGCCAAGCATGGGGGGCGCCTGGAAACACCATATATTTT. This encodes CASSQAWGAPGNTIYF.

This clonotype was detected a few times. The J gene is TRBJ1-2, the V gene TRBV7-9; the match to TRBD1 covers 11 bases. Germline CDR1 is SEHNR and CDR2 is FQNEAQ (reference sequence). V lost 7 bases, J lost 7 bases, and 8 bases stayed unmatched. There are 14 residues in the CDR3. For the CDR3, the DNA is TGTGCCAGCACCCGGACAGGGGGCATAGGTGGCTACACCTTC. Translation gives CASTRTGGIGGYTF.

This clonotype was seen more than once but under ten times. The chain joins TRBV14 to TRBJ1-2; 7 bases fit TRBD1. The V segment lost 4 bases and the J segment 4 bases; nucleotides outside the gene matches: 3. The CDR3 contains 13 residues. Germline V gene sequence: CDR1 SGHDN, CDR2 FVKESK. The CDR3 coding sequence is TGTGCCAGCAGCCCCCGACAGGGCTATGGCTACACCTTC. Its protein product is CASSPRQGYGYTF.

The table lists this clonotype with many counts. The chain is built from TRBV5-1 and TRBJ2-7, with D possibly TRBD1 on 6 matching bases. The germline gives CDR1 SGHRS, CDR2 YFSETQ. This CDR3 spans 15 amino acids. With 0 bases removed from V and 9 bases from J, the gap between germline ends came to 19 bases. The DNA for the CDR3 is TGCGCCAGCAGCTTGGCCTCGCAGGGGAGTGCTCGGCAGTACTTC. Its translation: CASSLASQGSARQYF.

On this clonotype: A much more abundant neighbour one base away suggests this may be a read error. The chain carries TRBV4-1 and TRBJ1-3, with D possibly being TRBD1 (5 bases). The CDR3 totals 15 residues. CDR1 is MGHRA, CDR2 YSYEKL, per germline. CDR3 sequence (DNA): TGTGCCAGCAGCCAAGAATGGGGGAGTGGAAACACCATATATTTT. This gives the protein CASSQEWGSGNTIYF.

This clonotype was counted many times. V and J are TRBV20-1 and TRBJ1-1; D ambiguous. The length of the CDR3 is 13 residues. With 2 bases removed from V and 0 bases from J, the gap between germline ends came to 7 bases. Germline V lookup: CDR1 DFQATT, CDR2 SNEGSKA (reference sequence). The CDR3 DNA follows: TGCAGTGCTAGACTTAACATGAACACTGAAGCTTTCTTT. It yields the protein CSARLNMNTEAFF.

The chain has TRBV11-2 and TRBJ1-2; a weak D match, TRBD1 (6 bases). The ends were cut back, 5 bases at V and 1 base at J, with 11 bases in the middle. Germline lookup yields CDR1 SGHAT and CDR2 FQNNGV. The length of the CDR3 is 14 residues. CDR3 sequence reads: CASSPTGINYGYTF. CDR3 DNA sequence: TGTGCCAGCAGCCCTACAGGGATTAACTATGGCTACACCTTC.

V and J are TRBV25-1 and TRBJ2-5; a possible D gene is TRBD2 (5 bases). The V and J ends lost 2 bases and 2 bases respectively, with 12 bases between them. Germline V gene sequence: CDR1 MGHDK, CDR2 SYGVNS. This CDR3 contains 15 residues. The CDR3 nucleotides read TGTGCCAGCAGTGAAACTCAGGAGGATCAAGAGACCCAGTACTTC. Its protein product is CASSETQEDQETQYF.

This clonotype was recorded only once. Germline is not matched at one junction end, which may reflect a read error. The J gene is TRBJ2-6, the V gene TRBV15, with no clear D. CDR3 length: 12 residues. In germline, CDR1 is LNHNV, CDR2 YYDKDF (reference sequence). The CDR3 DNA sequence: TGTGCCACCAGCATAGTTGGGAACACTGAAGCTTTC. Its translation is CATSIVGNTEAF. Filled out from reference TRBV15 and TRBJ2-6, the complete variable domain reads DAMVIQNPRYQVTQFGKPVTLSCSQTLNHNVMYWYQQKSSQAPKLLFHYYDKDFNNEADTPDNFQSRRPNTSFCFLDIRSPGLGDTAMYLCATSIVGNTEAFGAGSRLTVL.